Listed here are 10 T cell receptor beta chains from one sample, sequenced in a study of breast tumors, draining lymph nodes, adjacent tissues. In TCRdb, the multiplex PCR reads were re-called with MiXCR into one record per CDR3 protein. The top ten clones hold around 40% of a sample with 9,500 to 14,000 distinct CDR3 sequences, approximately 50% of them seen once. The source material was breast tumor tissue. The receptor set was obtained from a female donor with breast cancer. Some clones in this sample may be carry-over from other donors' samples.

This CDR3 is CASSWLTGDGYGYTF. CDR3 DNA sequence: TGTGCCAGCTCATGGCTAACAGGGGATGGCTATGGCTACACCTTC. J is TRBJ1-2 and V is TRBV6-9; 7 bases map to TRBD1. Germline V gene sequence: CDR1 MNHGY, CDR2 SVAAGI. V shed 8 bases, J shed 4 bases, and the junction held 13 bases outside the gene matches. This CDR3 comprises 15 residues.

The chain is built from TRBV9 and TRBJ1-3, with 10 bases matching TRBD1. CDR1 and CDR2 (germline): SGDLS, YYNGEE. After removal of 0 bases from V and 3 bases from J, the junction contained 0 bases not matched to a gene. There are 15 residues in the CDR3. DNA for the CDR3: TGTGCCAGCAGCGTAGGGACAGGGGGTGGAAACACCATATATTTT. It codes for CASSVGTGGGNTIYF. Together with reference TRBV9 and TRBJ1-3, the CDR3 gives the full variable domain: DSGVTQTPKHLITATGQRVTLRCSPRSGDLSVYWYQQSLDQGLQFLIQYYNGEERAKGNILERFSAQQFPDLHSELNLSSLELGDSALYFCASSVGTGGGNTIYFGEGSWLTVV.

Note on this clonotype: A much larger clone lies a single base off, so this may be a read error. The chain links TRBV7-8 to TRBJ1-4; weak D call: TRBD1 (5 bases). The V gene's germline CDR1 is SGHVS and CDR2 FQNEAQ. Deletions cut 1 base from V and 14 bases from J, with 11 bases between. The length of the CDR3 is 12 residues. CDR3 region: CASSLGPGDLFF. CDR3 sequence (DNA): TGTGCCAGCAGCTTAGGGCCTGGGGACCTGTTTTTT.

CDR3 bases: TGTGCCAGCAGCTCATCCGGACTAGCGGGGGCCACAGATACGCAGTATTTT. It translates to CASSSSGLAGATDTQYF. The gene calls are TRBV5-5 and TRBJ2-3; TRBD2 matches at 13 bases. J was trimmed by 2 bases and V by 3 bases; bases with no gene match: 6. The CDR3 has 17 amino acids. Germline V gene lookup returns CDR1 SGHKS and CDR2 YYEKEE (reference sequence).

The chain uses TRBV3-1 and TRBJ2-3, with D perhaps matching TRBD1 or TRBD2 (5 bases each). The V end lost 7 bases, the J end lost 11 bases, and 19 bases lay between the germline ends. The CDR3 length is 13 residues. Germline V gene sequence: CDR1 LGHDT, CDR2 YNNKEL (reference sequence). CDR3 sequence (DNA): TGTGCCAGCAAAAGAGGGGTGGGCAATGAGCAGTATTTT. It specifies CASKRGVGNEQYF.

The rearrangement links TRBV12-3 or TRBV12-4 to TRBJ2-7; TRBD2 matches at 8 bases. This CDR3 region has 14 residues. Trimming took 3 bases from V and 5 from J; bases not matched to a gene: 6. The CDR3 coding sequence is TGTGCCAGCAGTTTGCCGGGAGGGCCCCACGAGCAGTACTTC. It specifies CASSLPGGPHEQYF.

This clonotype turned up a few times. This chain connects TRBV20-1 to TRBJ1-5; D uncertain. Germline CDR1 reads DFQATT; CDR2 reads SNEGSKA (reference sequence). The CDR3 extends over 14 amino acids. Trimming removed 0 bases at V and 0 bases at J, with 6 bases between. The CDR3 DNA is TGCAGTGCTAGAGATCCAGTTAGCAATCAGCCCCAGCATTTT. The encoded protein is CSARDPVSNQPQHF.

This clonotype appeared a few times. The V call is TRBV29-1, the J call TRBJ2-7; weak D call: TRBD2 (6 bases). CDR3 length: 13 residues. V was clipped by 7 bases and J by 0 bases, with 13 bases between them. Germline assignment: CDR1 SQVTM and CDR2 ANQGSEA. CDR3 DNA sequence: TGCAGCGCGCTCGGGGACTCCTCCTACGAGCAGTACTTC. It codes for CSALGDSSYEQYF.

This clonotype has ten or more counts. V and J are TRBV29-1 and TRBJ1-1, with D hard to call. The V end was cut by 2 bases, the J end by 1 base, with 8 bases between. Germline values: CDR1 SQVTM, CDR2 ANQGSEA. The CDR3 runs 13 residues. CDR3 in amino acids: CSVEIPGNTEAFF. CDR3 sequence (DNA): TGCAGCGTTGAAATTCCAGGGAACACTGAAGCTTTCTTT.

The chain couples TRBV7-2 to TRBJ1-2; D remains unclear. The CDR3 covers 14 residues. Trimming removed 3 bases at V and 7 bases at J, with 15 bases between. CDR1 is SGHTA and CDR2 is FQGNSA in the germline V gene. The CDR3 sequence is CASSFREFGGGYTF. The CDR3 coding sequence is TGTGCCAGCAGCTTTAGGGAGTTCGGTGGTGGCTACACCTTC.